This T cell receptor beta chain was recovered during a study of cytomegalovirus exposure and HLA in healthy donors. Study summary: Genetic ancestry analysis placed 81% of the 300 to 500 donors that were genotyped in the Caucasian-associated cluster. Study-wide results and caveats: The analysis excluded some indistinguishable V segments, including TRBV6-2 and TRBV6-3. Sequencing probably produced one cluster of sequence variants that were highly shared.

Vbeta (60) and Jbeta (13) primers were used in the PCR. Sequencing was performed with immunoSEQ multiplex PCR; in TCRdb, only in-frame clones are kept and a portion is missing. Of about 190,000 clones in the sample, about four fifths were seen once. Per germline, CDR1 SGHTA and CDR2 FQGNSA. Unmatched junction bases numbered 8, after V lost 5 bases and J lost 4 bases. The CDR3 is made up of 15 amino acids. Points on this clone: Its antigen remains unidentified.

The TCR originated in a man aged 25 to 40 in good health and CMV-seropositive. The sample taken for sequencing was PBMCs. The gene calls are TRBV7-2 and TRBJ2-3; TRBD1 matches at 8 bases. In nucleotides, the CDR3 is TGTGCCAGCAGCCGCCAGGGGGCAAGGGCAGATACGCAGTATTTT. Amino acids: CASSRQGARADTQYF.